Below, one T cell receptor beta chain is given with its context. Its antigen is unidentified. This entry belongs to a study of cytomegalovirus exposure and HLA in healthy donors. General study points: Further analysis was carried out later, and it showed several of the most significant clusters appearing linked to common viral pathogens. Researchers reportedly found TCR beta sequences accurately predicted most subjects' HLA-A and HLA-B alleles. Later analysis associated a missense DCLRE1C variant with TCR beta V- and J-gene trimming.

Germline V lookup: CDR1 SGHAT, CDR2 FQNNGV. The CDR3 runs 17 residues. Trimming stripped 0 bases from V and 2 bases from J, with 16 bases between. This PCR relied on a set of 60 Vbeta primers and 13 Jbeta primers. Only in-frame clones appear in the TCRdb table, and some are missing; sequencing was by immunoSEQ multiplex PCR. Of 64,000 or so clones detected, approximately 63% appear once; the ten largest clones hold about 10%. Sequenced: PBMCs. J is TRBJ2-5 and V is TRBV11-2; D is possibly TRBD1 (5 bases). The clonotype originates from a woman aged 50 to 60 in good health and CMV-seropositive. CDR3 residues: CASSLEIWGRGQETQYF. The DNA of the CDR3 is TGTGCCAGCAGCTTAGAAATTTGGGGCCGCGGACAAGAGACCCAGTACTTC.